Listed here are 15 T cell receptor delta chains from one sample, sequenced in a study of γδ T cells in repeated Plasmodium falciparum infection. TCRdb reprocessed the multiplex PCR reads using CATT. The table shows some 100,000 delta-chain clones, with around 1.4% occurring only once. Vgamma9/Vdelta2+ and Vdelta2-negative gammadelta T cells were flow-sorted from PBMC for bulk sequencing. Sequences were obtained from gamma-delta T cells from blood. The receptors here all came from a pool of human donors (malaria-infected and uninfected, not separated).

The sample holds a few counts of this clone. TCRdb assigns this DNA the protein of a much larger clone, which departs from its translation at residue 10; this likely reflects a read error, and the protein shown comes from translating the DNA. The chain links TRDV1 to TRDJ1; no clear D. The CDR3 loop spans 12 amino acids. V dropped 3 bases and J dropped 13 bases, with 15 bases sitting between them. The V gene's germline CDR1 is TSWWSYY and CDR2 QGS. The CDR3 DNA is TGTGCTCTTGGGGAGACCCAGAGTAGGCCCATCTTT. Its protein is CALGETQSRPIF.

As concerns this clone: The protein TCRdb gives is from a much larger clone and does not agree with this DNA's translation at residue 12, likely a read error; the protein shown here comes from the DNA. The chain is built from TRDV1 and TRDJ1; D is uncertain. CDR3 length equals 17 residues. Per germline, CDR1 TSWWSYY and CDR2 QGS. Trimming removed 6 bases at V and 4 bases at J, with 24 bases between. CDR3 region: CALGTEGSLRFVDKLIF. CDR3 bases: TGTGCTCTTGGAACAGAGGGTTCCCTGAGATTCGTCGATAAACTCATCTTT.

For this clone: The TCRdb protein, from a much larger clone, departs from this DNA's translation at residue 9, likely by read error; the protein shown derives from the DNA. The chain employs TRDV2 and TRDJ1, with TRDD3 identical over 8 bases. Since TCRdb gives no J gene, matching the DNA to germline was used here to assign it. This CDR3 comprises 16 residues. The germline V gene encodes CDR1 GEAIGNYY and CDR2 EKD. J was trimmed by 3 bases and V by 0 bases; bases with no gene match: 8. The CDR3 region has the DNA TGTGCCTGTGACACCGTTGGGGGATCCAACTCCGATAAACTCATCTTT. Its translation is CACDTVGGSNSDKLIF.

There are many counts of this clone. Given a far larger clone just one base away, this is likely a sequencing read error. The same CDR3 also results from other DNA sequences found in this sample. The gene calls are TRDV1 and TRDJ1; TRDD3 matches 12 bases. The CDR3 loop spans 23 amino acids. Germline-derived CDR1 and CDR2 are TSWWSYY and QGS. V lost 4 bases to trimming and J lost 2 bases; unmatched junction nucleotides: 26. This CDR3 is CALGARPLPNSLGDTGYTDKLIF. The CDR3 bases are TGTGCTCTTGGGGCTCGGCCCCTTCCTAATAGTCTGGGGGATACGGGTTATACCGATAAACTCATCTTT.

This clone was seen a few times. The translation of this DNA and the TCRdb protein of a much larger clone differ at residue 13, probably owing to a read error; the protein shown here is translated from the DNA. This rearrangement joins TRDV1 to TRDJ2, with 7 bases identical to TRDD3. Germline matching of the DNA provided the J gene here, since TCRdb leaves it blank. Per germline, CDR1 TSWWSYY and CDR2 QGS. This CDR3 region has 19 residues. V shed 6 bases, J shed 4 bases, and the junction held 20 bases outside the gene matches. CDR3 residues: CALGAPFPFWGGSTAQLFF. The CDR3, as DNA: TGTGCTCTTGGAGCCCCATTCCCCTTTTGGGGGGGATCGACAGCACAACTCTTCTTT.

This clone appeared many times. The chain uses TRDV1 and TRDJ1; TRDD3 agrees at 9 bases. TCRdb leaves out the J gene; it was filled in here by matching the DNA to germline. The CDR3 sequence is 20 residues long. J was trimmed by 3 bases and V by 0 bases; bases with no gene match: 17. Per germline, CDR1 TSWWSYY and CDR2 QGS. The CDR3 sequence is CALGELNLHGGYYGSDKLIF. CDR3 sequence (DNA): TGTGCTCTTGGGGAACTAAACCTACATGGGGGATATTACGGATCCGATAAACTCATCTTT.

A note on this clone: A far larger clone lies a single base away; this is likely a read error. The sample carries other DNA sequences with the same CDR3. The chain is built from TRDV2 and TRDJ3, with 10 bases identical to TRDD3. The J gene comes from matching the DNA to germline here; TCRdb lacks it. The CDR3 is made up of 22 amino acids. Per germline, CDR1 GEAIGNYY and CDR2 EKD. The trim removed 0 bases at V and 0 bases at J, leaving 13 bases unmatched. CDR3 DNA sequence: TGTGCCTGTGACACCCCAGACCTCTGGGGGATAAAGGGCTCCTGGGACACCCGACAGATGTTTTTC. As protein: CACDTPDLWGIKGSWDTRQMFF.

This clone showed up just a few times. The TCRdb record carries a much larger clone's protein, which differs from this DNA's translation at residue 12; a read error is the likely cause, and the protein listed here is the DNA translation. This chain joins TRDV2 and TRDJ1, with 13 positions matching TRDD3. TCRdb is silent on the J gene; assignment here came from matching the DNA to germline. The CDR3 spans 19 residues. CDR1 GEAIGNYY and CDR2 EKD come from the germline V gene. The junction had 12 bases not matched to a gene; V was cut back by 3 bases and J by 0 bases. In DNA form, the CDR3 reads TGTGCCTGTGACGATTTACTGGGGGATACGCCCGTGTACACCGATAAACTCATCTTT. Its protein is CACDDLLGDTPVYTDKLIF.

On this clone itself: A far larger clone lies a single base away; this is likely a read error. Different DNA sequences within this sample yield the same CDR3. This CDR3 reads CALGELAYRTRGYAGTDKLIF. As DNA, the CDR3 is TGTGCTCTTGGGGAACTCGCCTACCGTACTCGGGGATACGCGGGCACCGATAAACTCATCTTT. This chain uses TRDV1 with TRDJ1, with 9 bases that match TRDD3. The J gene was not available in TCRdb and was assigned here by matching the DNA to germline segments. The germline CDR1 and CDR2 sequences are TSWWSYY and QGS. The trim removed 0 bases at V and 1 base at J, leaving 18 bases unmatched. CDR3 size: 21 residues.

This clone appeared a few times. TCRdb pairs this DNA with a much larger clone's protein that differs at residue 12, likely a read error; the protein shown was translated from the DNA. The chain joins TRDV1 to TRDJ1, with TRDD2 matching over 7 bases. TCRdb records no J gene; here it was assigned by comparing the DNA to germline. The germline V gene has CDR1 TSWWSYY and CDR2 QGS. V shed 3 bases and J 3 bases; nucleotides not matched to a gene: 31. CDR3 length equals 23 residues. This CDR3 reads CALGDRLSYALIGYGRRSDKLIF. The CDR3 region has the DNA TGTGCTCTTGGGGACCGCCTTTCCTACGCCCTTATTGGGTATGGACGGAGGTCCGATAAACTCATCTTT.

This clone was found a few times. Only one base separates this from a far larger clonotype, so it likely reflects a read error. Other DNA sequences in the sample encode the same CDR3. V gene TRDV1 combines with J gene TRDJ1; D call uncertain. Germline values: CDR1 TSWWSYY, CDR2 QGS. This CDR3 has 14 amino acids. This chain's CDR3 is CALGERRKYDKLIF. CDR3 sequence (DNA): TGTGCTCTTGGGGAACGGCGTAAGTACGATAAGCTCATCTTT.

This clone was seen a few times. Given a far larger clone just one base away, this is likely a sequencing read error. This specimen includes other DNA sequences encoding the same CDR3. The chain links TRDV1 to TRDJ1, with a tentative D call TRDD3 (7 bases). Trimming removed 0 bases from V and 0 bases from J, with 23 bases in between. Germline V lookup: CDR1 TSWWSYY, CDR2 QGS. The CDR3 length is 20 residues. The CDR3 nucleotides read TGTGCTCTTGGGGAACTAGTCCTACATTACTGGGGAACGTACACCGATAAACTCATCTTT. Residues: CALGELVLHYWGTYTDKLIF.

Concerning this clone itself: The TCRdb record carries a much larger clone's protein, which differs from this DNA's translation at residue 6; a read error is the likely cause, and the protein listed here is the DNA translation. This chain uses TRDV2 with TRDJ1; no clear D gene. The CDR3 is made up of 14 amino acids. CDR1 is GEAIGNYY, CDR2 EKD, per germline. The CDR3 region is CACERVREADKLIF. The CDR3 region has the DNA TGTGCCTGTGAGCGGGTACGCGAGGCTGATAAACTCATCTTC.

This clone was seen a few times. The protein TCRdb gives is from a much larger clone and does not agree with this DNA's translation at residue 19, likely a read error; the protein shown here comes from the DNA. No J gene call was made, and the V gene is TRDV1; TRDD3 is the table's D call and was not checked against the DNA. Germline V lookup: CDR1 TSWWSYY, CDR2 QGS. CDR3 size: 21 residues. In nucleotides, the CDR3 is TGTGCTCTTGGGGATGGTTATAGACAGGGATACGGTTTTTATTTGACCGATAAACCCATCTTT. Amino acid sequence: CALGDGYRQGYGFYLTDKPIF.

As regards this clone: The amino acid sequence in TCRdb belongs to a much larger clone and departs from this DNA's translation at residue 6, likely a sequencing read error; the sequence shown is translated from the DNA. V usage is TRDV1 and J usage is TRDJ1, with 11 bases aligning to TRDD3. Assignment of the J gene here rests on matching the DNA to germline, because TCRdb gives none. With 2 bases clipped from V and 0 bases from J, the junction kept 17 bases outside the gene matches. Germline V lookup: CDR1 TSWWSYY, CDR2 QGS. The length of the CDR3 is 21 residues. CDR3 bases: TGTGCTCTTGGGGAATCTGCGCCCCACTGGGGGATAATGCGCAACACCGATAAACTCATCTTT. Protein product: CALGESAPHWGIMRNTDKLIF.